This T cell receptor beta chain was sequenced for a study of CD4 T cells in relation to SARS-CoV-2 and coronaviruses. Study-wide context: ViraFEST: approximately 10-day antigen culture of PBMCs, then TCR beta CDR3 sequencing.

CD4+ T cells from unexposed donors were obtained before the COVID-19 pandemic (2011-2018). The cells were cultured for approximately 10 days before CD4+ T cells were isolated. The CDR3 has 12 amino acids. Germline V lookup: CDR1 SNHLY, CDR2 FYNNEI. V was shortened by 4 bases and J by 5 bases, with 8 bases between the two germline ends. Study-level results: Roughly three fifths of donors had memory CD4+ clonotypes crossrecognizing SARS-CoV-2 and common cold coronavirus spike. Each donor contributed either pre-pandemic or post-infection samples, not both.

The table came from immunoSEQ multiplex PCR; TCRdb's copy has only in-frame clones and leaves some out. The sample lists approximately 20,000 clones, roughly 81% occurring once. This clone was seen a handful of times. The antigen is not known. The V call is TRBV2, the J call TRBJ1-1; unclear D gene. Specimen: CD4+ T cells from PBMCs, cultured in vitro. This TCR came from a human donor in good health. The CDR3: CASSVGGTEAFF. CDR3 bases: TGTGCCAGCAGTGTAGGTGGGACTGAAGCTTTCTTT.